Presented here are 30 T cell receptor beta chains from one specimen sequenced in a study of CXCR3-negative and CXCR3-positive naive CD8 T cells (dated by TCRdb to between 2018 and 2020). No antigen is known for these receptors. The investigation overall reported the following: TRB CDR3s from CXCR3-positive naive cells showed higher hydrophobicity (lower Kidera factor 4), lower energy, and higher strength and volume indices than CXCR3-negative naive cells.

The sequencer was a NextSeq 550. The Human TCR Profiling Kit (MiLaboratory) was used to make UMI-labeled 5' RACE TRB cDNA libraries. TCRdb reprocessed the reads; each CDR3 protein sequence makes one entry, and DNA is unavailable. This sample's records show thousands of distinct CDR3 sequences. Approximately 1.5% of the sample lies in the top ten. Sequences were obtained from naive CXCR3+ CD8+ T cells from blood. This specimen's cell subset or site label, per the study, means: CD45RO-CCR7+CD27+CD95- naive CD8+ T cells expressing CXCR3 (TNR3+). These receptors all come from a human donor in good health. Some clones in this sample may be carry-over from other donors' samples.

By frequency, this clonotype registers medium-sized (0.01 to 0.1%). The chain couples TRBV20-1 to TRBJ2-5; TCRdb reports TRBD2, a call that lacks DNA to check it against. The CDR3 runs 16 residues. The V gene's germline CDR1 is DFQATT and CDR2 SNEGSKA (reference sequence). CDR3 loop: CSARDPTSGGTETQYF.

The chain links TRBV28 to TRBJ2-7; TCRdb's D gene call, TRBD1, goes unchecked for lack of DNA. Germline lookup yields CDR1 MDHEN and CDR2 SYDVKM. This CDR3 contains 17 residues. The CDR3 here is CALSRLPGSQGTDEQYF.

In terms of frequency, this clonotype is medium-sized. The chain employs TRBV20-1 and TRBJ2-7; TCRdb reports TRBD1, a call that lacks DNA to check it against. The CDR3 runs to 15 residues. CDR1 is DFQATT and CDR2 is SNEGSKA in the germline V gene (reference sequence). CDR3 amino acids: CSANSRPGSSYEQYF.

V usage is TRBV29-1 and J usage is TRBJ2-3; TCRdb's D gene call, TRBD2, goes unchecked for lack of DNA. The germline V gene has CDR1 SQVTM and CDR2 ANQGSEA. The CDR3 consists of 18 residues. The CDR3 region is CSVFGIVTSGSVADTQYF.

Frequency places this clonotype as medium-sized. This rearrangement joins TRBV29-1 to TRBJ2-7; checking the TCRdb D call of TRBD1 is not possible without DNA. The CDR3 is 13 residues long. CDR1 and CDR2 (germline): SQVTM, ANQGSEA. CDR3: CSVRQEATYEQYF.

V gene TRBV10-1 combines with J gene TRBJ2-7; as DNA is missing, the TRBD1 call by TCRdb cannot be tested. Germline loops: CDR1 WNHNN, CDR2 SYGVQD (reference sequence). CDR3 length: 14 residues. The CDR3 is CASSAGTLPYEQYF.

The gene calls are TRBV11-2 and TRBJ2-5; TCRdb selects TRBD1, and the lack of DNA leaves this call unchecked. This CDR3 is built from 12 residues. Germline CDR1 SGHAT, CDR2 FQNNGV. This CDR3 reads CATTGAVETQYF.

The V gene is TRBV12-3 or TRBV12-4, the J gene TRBJ2-7. The CDR3 covers 13 residues. CDR3 residues: CASNQGLNYEQYF.

The CDR3 spells CASSLVDTGVDTQYF. J is TRBJ2-3 and V is TRBV11-1; TCRdb's D call, TRBD1, is unchecked because there is no DNA. The CDR3 sequence is 15 residues long. Germline V CDR1 and CDR2: SGHAT, FQDESV (reference sequence).

Measured by frequency, this clonotype is medium-sized. The gene calls are TRBV6-5 and TRBJ2-5; lacking DNA, the TRBD1 call made by TCRdb goes unchecked. CDR1 is MNHEY and CDR2 is SVGAGI in the germline V gene. There are 13 residues in the CDR3. This CDR3 reads CASGGVLGETQYF.

This chain connects TRBV20-1 to TRBJ1-2. CDR1 and CDR2 (germline): DFQATT, SNEGSKA (reference sequence). This CDR3 contains 13 residues. The chain's CDR3 is CSAPHTDNYGYTF.

This clonotype is labeled large based on frequency. The rearrangement uses TRBV27 and TRBJ1-1; lacking DNA, the TRBD1 call made by TCRdb goes unchecked. Germline CDR1 reads MNHEY; CDR2 reads SMNVEV (reference sequence). This CDR3 has 16 amino acids. The CDR3 spells CASSLGTGGMNTEAFF.

The chain carries TRBV9 and TRBJ2-2. The CDR3 is made up of 12 amino acids. CDR1 is SGDLS, CDR2 YYNGEE, per germline. The CDR3 is CASSINTGELFF. The full variable domain, rest sourced from reference TRBV9 and TRBJ2-2, is DSGVTQTPKHLITATGQRVTLRCSPRSGDLSVYWYQQSLDQGLQFLIQYYNGEERAKGNILERFSAQQFPDLHSELNLSSLELGDSALYFCASSINTGELFFGEGSRLTVL.

Judged by frequency, this clonotype is medium-sized (0.01 to 0.1%). The rearrangement links TRBV6-5 to TRBJ2-3. The CDR3 totals 12 residues. Germline values: CDR1 MNHEY, CDR2 SVGAGI. The CDR3 loop is CASRSPTDTQYF.

The chain uses TRBV18 and TRBJ2-7. Germline CDR1 and CDR2: KGHSH and LQKENI. CDR3 length equals 14 residues. CDR3 sequence reads: CASSPGFNEDEQYF.

This sequence joins TRBV3-1 and TRBJ1-4. The CDR3 loop spans 17 amino acids. CDR1 LGHDT and CDR2 YNNKEL come from the germline V gene (reference sequence). The CDR3 sequence: CASQVFGREVSNEKLFF. The full variable domain, its missing parts supplied by reference TRBV3-1 and TRBJ1-4, is DTAVSQTPKYLVTQMGNDKSIKCEQNLGHDTMYWYKQDSKKFLKIMFSYNNKELIINETVPNRFSPKSPDKAHLNLHINSLELGDSAVYFCASQVFGREVSNEKLFFGSGTQLSVL.

The chain couples TRBV19 to TRBJ1-1. Germline CDR1 and CDR2: LNHDA and SQIVND (reference sequence). The CDR3 runs 14 residues. The CDR3: CASSTGFGNTEAFF.

The genes are TRBV12-3 or TRBV12-4 and TRBJ2-7; the D call of TRBD1 rests on TCRdb alone, since no DNA is present to check it. The length of the CDR3 is 14 residues. CDR3 loop: CASSRTVRDFEQYF.

Its frequency marks this clonotype as medium-sized. The chain recombines TRBV9 with TRBJ2-2; the D gene TCRdb calls, TRBD1, cannot be checked with no DNA. The CDR3 is 14 residues long. Looked up from germline, CDR1 is SGDLS and CDR2 is YYNGEE. CDR3 amino acids: CASSAGTGRGELFF.

The chain carries TRBV13 and TRBJ2-1; TCRdb picks TRBD2, but there is no DNA to check that call. CDR1 is PRHDT, CDR2 FYEKMQ, per germline (reference sequence). This CDR3 spans 15 amino acids. The CDR3 spells CASSLNPSGSVEQFF.

The rearrangement links TRBV27 to TRBJ2-7. Germline CDR1 MNHEY, CDR2 SMNVEV (reference sequence). The CDR3 length is 14 residues. The CDR3: CASSSQAGSYEQYF.

The chain has TRBV6-5 and TRBJ1-1; the TRBD1 assignment by TCRdb is unverifiable without DNA. Germline-derived CDR1 and CDR2 are MNHEY and SVGAGI. The CDR3 contains 14 residues. The CDR3: CASKAGTGGTEAFF.

This clonotype is classed as medium-sized by frequency. V usage is TRBV7-2 and J usage is TRBJ2-1. The CDR3 has 15 amino acids. Germline values: CDR1 SGHTA, CDR2 FQGNSA. CDR3 region: CASSPAWLLYNEQFF.

The chain uses TRBV2 and TRBJ2-2; the D call from TCRdb, TRBD2, cannot be confirmed without DNA. Per the germline V gene, CDR1 is SNHLY and CDR2 is FYNNEI. The CDR3 covers 17 residues. The CDR3: CASSEGLATSVAGELFF.

The V gene is TRBV2, the J gene TRBJ2-5. CDR1 and CDR2 from the germline V gene are SNHLY and FYNNEI. The CDR3 is made up of 15 amino acids. The CDR3 loop is CASSEAQNLQETQYF. The full variable domain, with the rest looked up from reference TRBV2 and TRBJ2-5, is EPEVTQTPSHQVTQMGQEVILRCVPISNHLYFYWYRQILGQKVEFLVSFYNNEISEKSEIFDDQFSVERPDGSNFTLKIRSTKLEDSAMYFCASSEAQNLQETQYFGPGTRLLVL.

The rearrangement joins TRBV29-1 to TRBJ2-7; TCRdb's assignment of TRBD2 cannot be checked, as there is no DNA. The CDR3 contains 15 residues. Germline V CDR1 and CDR2: SQVTM, ANQGSEA. The CDR3 spells CSVDSVGQGRYEQYF.

This clonotype ranks as medium-sized in terms of frequency. The chain couples TRBV7-2 to TRBJ2-1; TCRdb names TRBD1, which stays unverified in the absence of DNA. The CDR3 extends over 14 amino acids. CDR1 and CDR2 from the germline V gene are SGHTA and FQGNSA. The CDR3 spells CASSFGTGRNEQFF.

Considering frequency, this clonotype is medium-sized. The chain couples TRBV27 to TRBJ1-1. CDR1 is MNHEY, CDR2 SMNVEV, per germline (reference sequence). The CDR3 is made up of 13 amino acids. The CDR3: CASSLGGNTEAFF.

This sequence joins TRBV6-2 or TRBV6-3 and TRBJ1-1; TCRdb indicates TRBD1, and absent DNA this call remains unverified. Per germline, CDR1 MNHEY and CDR2 SVGEGT. The CDR3 is 13 residues long. CDR3 sequence reads: CASSPGGRAEAFF.

The chain couples TRBV19 to TRBJ2-1. Germline V gene lookup returns CDR1 LNHDA and CDR2 SQIVND (reference sequence). This CDR3 has 12 amino acids. The CDR3 region is CASRSSYNEQFF.